Listed below are T cell receptor beta chains from one sample, sequenced in a study of CD8 T cells in ankylosing spondylitis. MiXCR, applied by TCRdb to the 5' RACE reads, yields one record per CDR3 protein. The sample lists some 220,000 distinct CDR3 sequences; roughly a tenth were seen once. Sequencing input: blood, either unsorted or a sorted T cell fraction (not recorded which). The receptors were sampled from a male donor with ankylosing spondylitis or in good health (not recorded which). CDR3s include the opening cysteine and the closing phenylalanine or tryptophan. D genes are given only for firm matches. Not all rows give a size; the values are once, few, many and, for expanded clones, a class.

j_gene,d_gene,v_gene,abundance,len,CDR3aa,CDR3nt
TRBJ2-3,.,TRBV7-7,.,13,CASSLELTDTQYF,TGTGCCAGCAGCTTAGAATTGACTGATACGCAGTATTTT
TRBJ2-5,.,TRBV27,few,15,CASRITWAPEETQYF,TGTGCCAGCAGAATCACTTGGGCCCCCGAGGAGACCCAGTACTTC
TRBJ1-6,.,TRBV11-2,.,13,CASSLYGDSPLHF,TGTGCCAGCAGCTTATACGGAGATTCACCCCTCCACTTT
TRBJ2-1,.,TRBV20-1,many,13,CSAEDTPTYEQFF,TGCAGTGCTGAAGATACCCCGACTTATGAGCAGTTCTTC
TRBJ2-7,.,TRBV6-1,many,14,CASSGAEATYEQYF,TGTGCCAGCAGCGGAGCAGAGGCCACCTACGAGCAGTACTTC
TRBJ2-4,.,TRBV5-6,.,17,CASSSIGGRAGLNIQYF,TGTGCCAGCAGCTCAATTGGGGGCAGGGCCGGTCTGAACATTCAGTACTTC
TRBJ2-7,TRBD1,TRBV20-1,many,14,CSARDRQGPYEQYF,TGCAGTGCTAGAGATCGACAGGGTCCCTACGAGCAGTACTTC
TRBJ2-1,.,TRBV20-1,many,13,CSAKSGLTNEQFF,TGCAGTGCAAAATCCGGGCTCACTAATGAGCAGTTCTTC
TRBJ1-6,.,TRBV20-1,few,16,CSARKPESGHNSPLHF,TGCAGTGCTAGAAAGCCGGAGTCCGGCCATAATTCACCCCTCCACTTT
TRBJ1-5,.,TRBV12-3/TRBV12-4,many,15,CASNNRRGVDQPQHF,TGTGCCAGCAACAACAGACGGGGGGTGGATCAGCCCCAGCATTTT
TRBJ2-1,TRBD2,TRBV4-2,many,16,CASSQVSEREWDEQFF,TGTGCCAGCAGCCAAGTTTCCGAGCGGGAGTGGGATGAGCAGTTCTTC
TRBJ2-1,TRBD1,TRBV15,.,16,CATSRDLGQAYNEQFF,TGTGCCACCAGCAGAGATCTAGGACAGGCATACAATGAGCAGTTCTTC
TRBJ2-3,.,TRBV19,many,15,CATSGGGASTDTQYF,TGTGCTACCTCGGGCGGCGGGGCTAGCACAGATACGCAGTATTTT
TRBJ2-3,.,TRBV5-1,many,16,CASSPRASGKPDTQYF,TGCGCCAGCAGCCCCAGGGCCTCCGGGAAACCAGATACGCAGTATTTT
TRBJ1-1,.,TRBV12-3/TRBV12-4,many,15,CASSLGDRLNTEAFF,TGTGCCAGCAGTTTAGGAGACAGGCTGAACACTGAAGCTTTCTTT
TRBJ1-4,.,TRBV19,many,15,CASRLAGTTNEKLFF,TGTGCCAGTAGATTAGCCGGGACAACTAATGAAAAACTGTTTTTT
TRBJ1-5,.,TRBV7-2,once,15,CASSSYGESNQPQHF,TGTGCCAGCAGCTCATACGGGGAGAGCAATCAGCCCCAGCATTTT
TRBJ1-1,.,TRBV6-5,few,18,CASSYTMSDSPSRTEAFF,TGTGCCAGCAGTTACACCATGTCGGACAGCCCTAGCCGAACTGAAGCTTTCTTT
TRBJ2-6,TRBD1,TRBV14,.,16,CASSPPTGAGANVLTF,TGTGCCAGCAGCCCCCCGACAGGGGCCGGGGCCAACGTCCTGACTTTC
TRBJ1-2,.,TRBV10-3,.,13,CATRRGRDKGYTF,TGTGCCACCCGGCGGGGTAGGGACAAAGGCTACACCTTC
TRBJ1-2,TRBD1,TRBV29-1,many,12,CSVDTGGIGYTF,TGCAGCGTTGATACAGGGGGCATTGGCTACACCTTC
TRBJ2-7,TRBD1,TRBV5-5,.,14,CASSPGQGTTEQYF,TGTGCCAGCAGCCCCGGACAGGGGACAACCGAGCAGTACTTC
TRBJ2-3,.,TRBV5-1,many,17,CASSLAVATAITDTQYF,TGCGCCAGCAGCTTGGCTGTTGCGACAGCAATCACAGATACGCAGTATTTT
TRBJ2-5,.,TRBV9,many,15,CASSLGGVAGETQYF,TGTGCCAGCAGCCTGGGGGGCGTAGCGGGAGAGACCCAGTACTTC
TRBJ2-3,.,TRBV10-3,many,16,CAISDSLLGGTDTQYF,TGTGCCATCAGTGATTCACTCCTAGGAGGCACAGATACGCAGTATTTT
TRBJ1-2,.,TRBV6-2/TRBV6-3,many,14,CASSYSTGALGYTF,TGTGCCAGCAGTTACTCGACAGGCGCCCTGGGCTACACCTTC
TRBJ1-2,.,TRBV5-1,many,14,CASSLNGVNYGYTF,TGCGCCAGCAGCTTGAATGGGGTTAACTATGGCTACACCTTC
TRBJ2-7,.,TRBV29-1,many,11,CSVVSLYEQYF,TGCAGCGTTGTTAGTCTCTACGAGCAGTACTTC
TRBJ1-1,TRBD1,TRBV13,many,15,CASSQGDRGLFEAFF,TGTGCCAGCAGCCAGGGGGACAGGGGGTTATTTGAAGCTTTCTTT
TRBJ2-1,TRBD2,TRBV19,.,16,CASSKLSGELYNEQFF,TGTGCCAGTAGTAAACTAAGCGGGGAGCTCTACAATGAGCAGTTCTTC
TRBJ1-2,.,TRBV20-1,many,14,CSASLGPQIYGYTF,TGCAGTGCTAGTCTTGGGCCCCAGATCTATGGCTACACCTTC
TRBJ2-1,.,TRBV27,many,17,CASSLTASSRGTNEQFF,TGTGCCAGCAGTTTAACGGCTAGCAGTAGGGGAACGAATGAGCAGTTCTTC
TRBJ2-1,.,TRBV4-1,many,17,CASSQEGPPSSYNEQFF,TGCGCCAGCAGCCAAGAAGGACCCCCTAGCTCCTACAATGAGCAGTTCTTC
TRBJ2-5,TRBD2,TRBV20-1,many,16,CSARAWTSGGQETQYF,TGCAGTGCTAGAGCTTGGACTAGCGGGGGGCAAGAGACCCAGTACTTC
TRBJ2-3,.,TRBV30,many,14,CAWSRGPSTDTQYF,TGTGCCTGGAGTCGGGGGCCTAGCACAGATACGCAGTATTTT
TRBJ2-7,.,TRBV20-1,many,13,CSAHPGSPYEQYF,TGCAGTGCTCACCCCGGGTCCCCGTACGAGCAGTACTTC
TRBJ1-2,.,TRBV5-1,many,13,CASSLDRSYGYTF,TGCGCCAGCAGCCTCGACAGGAGCTATGGCTACACCTTC
TRBJ1-1,.,TRBV5-1,many,18,CASSLAPRGATVNTEAFF,TGCGCCAGCAGCTTAGCCCCTCGAGGGGCCACAGTGAACACTGAAGCTTTCTTT
TRBJ2-1,.,TRBV12-3/TRBV12-4,many,14,CASSLLPFPNEQFF,TGTGCCAGCAGTCTCCTTCCGTTTCCCAATGAGCAGTTCTTC
TRBJ2-7,.,TRBV20-1,many,12,CSALDSFDEQYF,TGCAGTGCTCTCGACAGCTTCGACGAGCAGTACTTC
TRBJ1-1,TRBD1,TRBV6-5,many,12,CATRGLDTEAFF,TGTGCCACCAGGGGGTTGGACACTGAAGCTTTCTTT
TRBJ2-7,.,TRBV7-2,many,13,CASSLAPRTIQYF,TGTGCCAGCAGCTTAGCCCCGCGAACGATCCAGTACTTC
TRBJ2-1,.,TRBV7-9,.,15,CASSPIFPSYNEQFF,TGTGCCAGCAGCCCGATATTCCCCTCCTACAATGAGCAGTTCTTC
TRBJ2-7,TRBD2,TRBV12-3/TRBV12-4,few,14,CASRAASGSYEQYF,TGTGCCAGCAGGGCCGCTAGCGGGAGCTACGAGCAGTACTTC
TRBJ1-3,.,TRBV4-1,many,15,CASSQDRTSGNTIYF,TGCGCCAGCAGCCAAGACAGAACCTCTGGAAACACCATATATTTT
TRBJ2-3,.,TRBV5-1,many,15,CASSFQQGGTDTQYF,TGCGCCAGCAGTTTTCAACAGGGTGGCACAGATACGCAGTATTTT
TRBJ1-1,.,TRBV5-1,many,15,CASSLEPGMNTEAFF,TGCGCCAGCAGCTTGGAGCCGGGGATGAACACTGAAGCTTTCTTT
TRBJ2-5,.,TRBV10-2,many,14,CASSVAPGRETQYF,TGCGCCAGCAGTGTGGCTCCCGGCAGAGAGACCCAGTACTTC
TRBJ1-4,.,TRBV12-3/TRBV12-4,many,14,CASTRVSGNEKLFF,TGTGCCAGCACAAGGGTGTCGGGCAATGAAAAACTGTTTTTT
TRBJ2-1,.,TRBV11-2,many,16,CASSLPMPGGYNEQFF,TGTGCCAGCAGCTTACCGATGCCTGGGGGCTACAATGAGCAGTTCTTC
TRBJ2-1,TRBD2,TRBV10-2,once,17,CASSGFGAGGSYNEQFF,TGCGCCAGCAGTGGGTTTGGGGCGGGGGGCTCCTACAATGAGCAGTTCTTC
TRBJ1-2,.,TRBV6-5,many,14,CASILTERNYGYTF,TGTGCCAGCATTTTGACAGAGAGGAACTATGGCTACACCTTC